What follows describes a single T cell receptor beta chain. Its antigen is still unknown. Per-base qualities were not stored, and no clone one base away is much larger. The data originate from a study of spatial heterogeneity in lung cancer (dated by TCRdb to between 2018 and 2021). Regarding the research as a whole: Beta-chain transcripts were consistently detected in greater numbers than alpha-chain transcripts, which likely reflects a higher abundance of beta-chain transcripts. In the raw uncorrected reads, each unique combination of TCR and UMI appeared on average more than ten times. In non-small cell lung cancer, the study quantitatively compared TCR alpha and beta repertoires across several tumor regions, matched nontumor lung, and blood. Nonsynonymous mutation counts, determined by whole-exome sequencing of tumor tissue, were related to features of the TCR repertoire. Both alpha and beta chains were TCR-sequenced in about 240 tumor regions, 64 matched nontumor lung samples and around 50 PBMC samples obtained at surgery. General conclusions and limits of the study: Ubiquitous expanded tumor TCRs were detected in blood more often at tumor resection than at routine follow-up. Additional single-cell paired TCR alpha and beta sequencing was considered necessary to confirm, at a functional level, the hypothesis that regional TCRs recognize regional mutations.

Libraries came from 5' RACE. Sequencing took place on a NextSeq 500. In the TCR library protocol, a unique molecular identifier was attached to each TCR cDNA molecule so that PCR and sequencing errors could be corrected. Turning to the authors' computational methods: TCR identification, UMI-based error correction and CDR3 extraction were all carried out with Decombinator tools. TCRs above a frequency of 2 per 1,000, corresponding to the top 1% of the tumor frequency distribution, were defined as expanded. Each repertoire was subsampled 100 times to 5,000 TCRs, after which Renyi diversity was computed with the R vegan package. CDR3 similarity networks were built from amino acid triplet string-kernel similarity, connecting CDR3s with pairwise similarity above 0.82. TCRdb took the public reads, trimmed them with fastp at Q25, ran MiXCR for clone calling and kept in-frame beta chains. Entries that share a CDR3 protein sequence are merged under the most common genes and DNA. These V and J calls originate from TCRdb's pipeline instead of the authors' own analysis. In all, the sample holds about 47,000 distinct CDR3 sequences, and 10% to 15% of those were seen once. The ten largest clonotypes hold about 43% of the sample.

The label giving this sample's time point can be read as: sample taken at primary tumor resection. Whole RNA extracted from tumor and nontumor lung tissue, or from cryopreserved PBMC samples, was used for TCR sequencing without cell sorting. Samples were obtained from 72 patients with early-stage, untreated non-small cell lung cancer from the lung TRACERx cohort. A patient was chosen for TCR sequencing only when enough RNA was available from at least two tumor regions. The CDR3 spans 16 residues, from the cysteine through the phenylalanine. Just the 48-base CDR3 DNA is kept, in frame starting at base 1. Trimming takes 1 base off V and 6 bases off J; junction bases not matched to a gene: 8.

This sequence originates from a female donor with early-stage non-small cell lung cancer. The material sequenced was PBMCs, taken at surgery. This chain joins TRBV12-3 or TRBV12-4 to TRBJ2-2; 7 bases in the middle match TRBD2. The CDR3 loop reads CASSLVSAGVPGELFF. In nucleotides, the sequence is TGTGCCAGCAGTTTAGTCTCCGCGGGGGTCCCCGGGGAGCTGTTTTTT.